The present entry profiles one T cell receptor beta chain with its context. What it binds is not known. Markers CD45RO/CCR7/CD25/CD127/CD95/CD27 served to sort CD4+ naive, central memory, regulatory and stem cell-like memory cells. The purity of all sorted populations exceeded 95%. The V and J ends lost 4 bases and 7 bases respectively, with 10 bases between them. CDR3 length equals 11 residues. CDR1 is DFQATT, CDR2 SNEGSKA, per germline (reference sequence). This specimen comes from a study of beta chain features in type 1 diabetes. cDNA synthesis used the whole RNA isolate, giving expressed TCRB sequences. The table came from immunoSEQ multiplex PCR; TCRdb's copy has only in-frame clones and leaves some out. Here the sample spans hundreds of thousands of clones, over 14% being singletons. Overall study findings and caveats: Patients with type 1 diabetes carried fewer insertions and had more deletions at their VDJ junctions. Type 1 diabetes patients had moderately but significantly shorter TCRB CDR3s in all four CD4+ subsets. Because the template was cDNA, high-expressing cells might be over-represented.

The rearrangement uses TRBV20-1 and TRBJ1-1; D is undetermined. The source of this sequence is a man aged 18 to 29 with type 1 diabetes. The sample taken for sequencing was naive CD4+ T cells from blood. The CDR3 coding sequence is TGCAGTGCTATTCGGAGCGGTGAAGCTTTCTTT. It codes for CSAIRSGEAFF.